This entry lists 31 T cell receptor beta chains sequenced from one sample in a study of OX40 agonist ivuxolimab in advanced cancers. Preparation of the library involved the immunoSEQ multiplex PCR assay. In its TCRdb copy, this immuneACCESS table keeps in-frame sequences only and misses some clones. Where compared with another copy, unresolved V genes explain less than half of these, and the others have no known cause. This sample has 70,000 to 95,000 clones in its table, and 75% to 95% of those were observed once. The ten most abundant clones make up approximately 7% of the sample. The source was CD4+ or CD8+ T cells sorted from blood, collected in a trial of the OX40 agonist ivuxolimab. The receptors come from an adult with an advanced solid tumor such as melanoma, head and neck, liver or kidney cancer.

The CDR3 here is CASSQGHTDTQYF. In DNA, the CDR3 is TGTGCCAGCAGCCAGGGCCATACAGATACGCAGTATTTT. The gene calls are TRBV4-2 and TRBJ2-3; D gene uncertain. Germline values: CDR1 LGHNA, CDR2 YNFKEQ. The CDR3 is 13 amino acids. Trimming pared 3 bases from V and 3 bases from J, leaving 7 bases between.

The chain carries TRBV19 and TRBJ2-1; D remains unclear. The germline V gene encodes CDR1 LNHDA and CDR2 SQIVND (reference sequence). This CDR3 comprises 12 residues. Between the trimmed V and J ends, which lost 6 bases and 10 bases, there was a span of 13 bases. The CDR3 protein is CASRTLGLEQFF. CDR3 coding DNA: TGTGCCAGTAGAACACTGGGGTTGGAGCAGTTCTTC.

The count of this clone is one. The V and J genes are TRBV30 and TRBJ2-7, with D uncertain. V was clipped by 3 bases and J by 2 bases, with 20 bases between them. The CDR3 loop spans 16 amino acids. Germline V lookup: CDR1 GTSNPN, CDR2 SVGIG (reference sequence). The CDR3 region has the DNA TGTGCCTGGAGCAGTGTGTGGGTCTGGGGTACCTACGAGCAGTACTTC. Amino acids: CAWSSVWVWGTYEQYF.

This rearrangement joins TRBV25-1 to TRBJ1-2; no definite D call. The V and J ends lost 1 base and 10 bases respectively, with 7 bases between them. The CDR3 contains 11 residues. Germline assignment: CDR1 MGHDK and CDR2 SYGVNS. CDR3 nucleotide sequence: TGTGCCAGCAGTGAATTAGCGGACTACACCTTC. Translated: CASSELADYTF.

V usage is TRBV2 and J usage is TRBJ1-3; D gene uncertain. The V end lost 2 bases, the J end lost 4 bases, and 3 bases lay between the germline ends. Per the germline V gene, CDR1 is SNHLY and CDR2 is FYNNEI. CDR3 length: 12 residues. CDR3 coding DNA: TGTGCCAGCAGTGAAACAGGAAACACCATATATTTT. It encodes CASSETGNTIYF.

The chain employs TRBV7-2 and TRBJ2-7; no clear D gene. This CDR3 comprises 13 residues. V was trimmed by 1 base and J by 4 bases, leaving 8 bases between them. Germline V CDR1 and CDR2: SGHTA, FQGNSA. The CDR3 DNA is TGTGCCAGCAGCTTAGAGGGCGGTTACGAGCAGTACTTC. This encodes CASSLEGGYEQYF.

The rearrangement links TRBV12-5 to TRBJ2-2; the D gene is possibly TRBD1 (6 bases). Trimming took 7 bases from V and 0 from J, leaving 12 bases between them. The germline V gene encodes CDR1 LGHNT and CDR2 FRNRAP. This CDR3 has 15 residues. The CDR3 here is CASAPGHSNTGELFF. The DNA of the CDR3 is TGTGCTAGTGCTCCGGGACACTCGAACACCGGGGAGCTGTTTTTT. Together with reference TRBV12-5 and TRBJ2-2, the CDR3 gives the full variable domain: DARVTQTPRHKVTEMGQEVTMRCQPILGHNTVFWYRQTMMQGLELLAYFRNRAPLDDSGMPKDRFSAEMPDATLATLKIQPSEPRDSAVYFCASAPGHSNTGELFFGEGSRLTVL.

The J gene is TRBJ2-3, the V gene TRBV7-2; 7 bases agree with TRBD2. CDR3 length: 16 amino acids. Germline V gives CDR1 SGHTA, CDR2 FQGNSA. Trimming cost V 1 base and J 2 bases; bases outside gene matches: 6. This CDR3 is CASSLGLAETTDTQYF. Here the CDR3 DNA reads TGTGCCAGCAGCTTAGGCCTAGCGGAGACCACAGATACGCAGTATTTT.

This sequence joins TRBV4-1 and TRBJ2-3; 7 bases fit TRBD2. After removal of 0 bases from V and 8 bases from J, the junction contained 2 bases not matched to a gene. This CDR3 is built from 13 residues. Germline values: CDR1 MGHRA, CDR2 YSYEKL. The CDR3 DNA sequence: TGCGCCAGCAGCCAAGATTGGGGGGGTACGCAGTATTTT. This encodes CASSQDWGGTQYF.

V is TRBV4-1 and J is TRBJ2-5; 7 nucleotides agree with TRBD2. CDR1 is MGHRA and CDR2 is YSYEKL in the germline V gene. After removal of 3 bases from V and 5 bases from J, the junction contained 15 bases not matched to a gene. The CDR3 extends over 17 amino acids. CDR3 DNA sequence: TGCGCCAGCAGCCAGGGGGGGACGGTGGGGGTTGCGGAGACCCAGTACTTC. It codes for CASSQGGTVGVAETQYF.

The V and J genes are TRBV5-1 and TRBJ1-2; the match to TRBD1 covers 8 bases. With V trimmed by 4 bases and J by 8 bases, 7 bases remained unmatched. The CDR3 is made up of 13 amino acids. The germline gives CDR1 SGHRS, CDR2 YFSETQ. The CDR3 nucleotides read TGCGCCAGCAGCAATGGACAGGGCTACGGCTACACCTTC. Translating it yields CASSNGQGYGYTF.

This chain connects TRBV18 to TRBJ2-7; unclear D gene. The CDR3 extends over 13 amino acids. With 10 bases removed from V and 4 bases from J, the gap between germline ends came to 17 bases. Germline values: CDR1 KGHSH, CDR2 LQKENI. CDR3 loop: CATRTSGMYEQYF. The CDR3 DNA is TGTGCCACCCGTACCTCTGGGATGTACGAGCAGTACTTC.

The chain carries TRBV28 and TRBJ1-2; D possibly corresponds to TRBD1 (5 bases). V shed 4 bases and J shed 0 bases, with 15 bases lying between them. CDR1 is MDHEN and CDR2 is SYDVKM in the germline V gene. This CDR3 comprises 16 residues. CDR3 DNA sequence: TGTGCCAGCAGTTCGCCGGGGGACGGAGCTAACTATGGCTACACCTTC. Translated: CASSSPGDGANYGYTF.

The gene calls are TRBV5-1 and TRBJ2-7; tentative D call: TRBD1 (6 bases). This CDR3 is 17 amino acids long. The germline V gene has CDR1 SGHRS and CDR2 YFSETQ. With 0 bases removed from V and 3 bases from J, the gap between germline ends came to 19 bases. The CDR3 region has the DNA TGCGCCAGCAGCTTGGCCTTCTCAGGGGCCCCTCTCTACGAGCAGTACTTC. It is translated as CASSLAFSGAPLYEQYF.

The CDR3 region has the DNA TGTGCCAGCAGCCCGGACAGGAGTTCCGAGCAGTACTTC. Translated, it gives CASSPDRSSEQYF. The J gene is TRBJ2-7, the V gene TRBV6-5; 7 nucleotides line up with TRBD1. Per germline, CDR1 MNHEY and CDR2 SVGAGI. Trimming removed 6 bases from V and 6 bases from J; junction bases left unmatched: 8. The CDR3 runs 13 residues.

The chain combines TRBV15 with TRBJ2-3, with D perhaps matching TRBD1 (5 bases). Germline CDR1 and CDR2: LNHNV and YYDKDF (reference sequence). V lost 6 bases and J lost 5, with 9 bases in between. The CDR3 covers 12 residues. CDR3 sequence reads: CATRERGDTQYF. In DNA form, the CDR3 reads TGTGCCACCAGGGAAAGGGGAGATACGCAGTATTTT.

V gene TRBV28 combines with J gene TRBJ1-1; D uncertain. Trimming pared 8 bases from V and 5 bases from J, leaving 9 bases between. Germline values: CDR1 MDHEN, CDR2 SYDVKM. CDR3 length: 11 residues. The CDR3 DNA sequence: TGTGCCAGCCGCGGCGGAACTGAAGCTTTCTTT. It translates to CASRGGTEAFF.

This clone was counted once. The J gene is TRBJ2-7, the V gene TRBV5-1; D is undetermined. Germline V CDR1 and CDR2: SGHRS, YFSETQ. Trimming stripped 1 base from V and 3 bases from J, with 11 bases between. This CDR3 region has 14 residues. CDR3 amino acids: CASSLFGSNYEQYF. The DNA of the CDR3 is TGCGCCAGCAGCTTGTTTGGCTCTAACTACGAGCAGTACTTC.

The J gene is TRBJ2-1, the V gene TRBV7-9; TRBD2 matches 7 bases. Germline V lookup: CDR1 SEHNR, CDR2 FQNEAQ (reference sequence). V gave up 5 bases and J gave up 4 bases; unmatched junction bases: 8. The length of the CDR3 is 15 residues. The CDR3 DNA is TGTGCCAGCAGCCCGGCTAGCGGTAGATACAATGAGCAGTTCTTC. It translates to CASSPASGRYNEQFF.

The gene calls are TRBV15 and TRBJ2-6, with 7 bases that match TRBD1. The CDR3 spans 15 residues. Germline V CDR1 and CDR2: LNHNV, YYDKDF (reference sequence). Trimming took 1 base from V and 9 from J; bases not matched to a gene: 6. The CDR3 DNA reads as TGTGCCACCAGCAGAGTCATCGGGACAGACAACGTCCTGACTTTC. It yields the protein CATSRVIGTDNVLTF. Full variable domain (rest looked up from reference TRBV15 and TRBJ2-6): DAMVIQNPRYQVTQFGKPVTLSCSQTLNHNVMYWYQQKSSQAPKLLFHYYDKDFNNEADTPDNFQSRRPNTSFCFLDIRSPGLGDTAMYLCATSRVIGTDNVLTFGAGSRLTVL.

The gene calls are TRBV25-1 and TRBJ2-2; the D gene is possibly TRBD2 (5 bases). CDR1 and CDR2 from the germline V gene are MGHDK and SYGVNS. The V end was cut by 1 base, the J end by 4 bases, with 13 bases between. The CDR3 runs 16 residues. In nucleotides, the CDR3 is TGTGCCAGCAGTGAATTGGGCAGCGAGGGCACCGGGGAGCTGTTTTTT. Protein: CASSELGSEGTGELFF.

The genes are TRBV18 and TRBJ2-3; TRBD2 is a possible D gene (6 bases). Looked up from germline, CDR1 is KGHSH and CDR2 is LQKENI. CDR3 size: 15 residues. V lost 3 bases to trimming and J lost 2 bases, with 12 bases between them. CDR3 amino acids: CASSPSGDLTDTQYF. Written as DNA, the CDR3 is TGTGCCAGCTCACCGTCGGGGGATCTCACAGATACGCAGTATTTT.

The gene calls are TRBV6-1 and TRBJ2-7; D may be TRBD2 (6 bases). The V end was cut by 2 bases, the J end by 6 bases, with 17 bases between. Germline V CDR1 and CDR2: MNHNS, SASEGT. This CDR3 comprises 15 residues. Written as DNA, the CDR3 is TGTGCCAGCAGTGAAAACGGGGGTAGCACCTTCGAGCAGTACTTC. It is translated as CASSENGGSTFEQYF.

The V and J genes are TRBV10-3 and TRBJ1-2; D remains unclear. V was shortened by 0 bases and J by 2 bases, with 4 bases between the two germline ends. The CDR3 has 13 residues. The germline V gene encodes CDR1 ENHRY and CDR2 SYGVKD. CDR3 nucleotide sequence: TGTGCCATCAGTGAGTCGACAAACTATGGCTACACCTTC. Translation: CAISESTNYGYTF.

The chain carries TRBV7-2 and TRBJ2-1, with 9 bases matching TRBD2. The length of the CDR3 is 16 residues. Trimming cost V 1 base and J 3 bases; bases outside gene matches: 4. Germline V gives CDR1 SGHTA, CDR2 FQGNSA. The CDR3 DNA follows: TGTGCCAGCAGCTTAGTAAGACTAGCGGTCTACAATGAGCAGTTCTTC. Translated: CASSLVRLAVYNEQFF.

The chain has TRBV9 and TRBJ2-2; 8 bases agree with TRBD2. Germline CDR1 reads SGDLS; CDR2 reads YYNGEE. The CDR3 runs to 20 residues. V shed 4 bases and J 7 bases; nucleotides not matched to a gene: 24. CDR3 region: CASSTRPVLPGTRGGGELFF. CDR3 DNA sequence: TGTGCCAGCAGCACTAGACCCGTTCTCCCTGGGACTAGGGGCGGCGGGGAGCTGTTTTTT.

The chain recombines TRBV19 with TRBJ1-5; 11 bases are shared with TRBD1. Unmatched junction bases numbered 11, after V lost 9 bases and J lost 7 bases. This CDR3 spans 15 amino acids. The germline V gene has CDR1 LNHDA and CDR2 SQIVND (reference sequence). CDR3 sequence (DNA): TGTGCCAGCCTGGACAGGGGGCTTACTAGACAGCCCCAGCATTTT. It is translated as CASLDRGLTRQPQHF.

V usage is TRBV11-2 and J usage is TRBJ2-7, with 7 bases identical to TRBD2. The germline V gene encodes CDR1 SGHAT and CDR2 FQNNGV. V gave up 5 bases and J gave up 7 bases; unmatched junction bases: 11. The CDR3 length is 14 residues. CDR3 in DNA: TGTGCCAGCAGCCGGGACTATTCCACGGGGGAGCAGTACTTC. Translating gives CASSRDYSTGEQYF. Supplemented by reference TRBV11-2 and TRBJ2-7, the full variable domain reads EAGVAQSPRYKIIEKRQSVAFWCNPISGHATLYWYQQILGQGPKLLIQFQNNGVVDDSQLPKDRFSAERLKGVDSTLKIQPAKLEDSAVYLCASSRDYSTGEQYFGPGTRLTVT.

This clone showed up just a few times. V and J are TRBV18 and TRBJ1-1; tentatively, D is TRBD1 (6 bases). Germline-derived CDR1 and CDR2 are KGHSH and LQKENI. The CDR3 is made up of 13 amino acids. The V end lost 2 bases, the J end lost 3 bases, and 7 bases lay between the germline ends. The CDR3 here is CASSPRGDTEAFF. The CDR3 bases are TGTGCCAGCTCACCAAGGGGGGACACTGAAGCTTTCTTT. The full variable domain, its missing parts supplied by reference TRBV18 and TRBJ1-1, is NAGVMQNPRHLVRRRGQEARLRCSPMKGHSHVYWYRQLPEEGLKFMVYLQKENIIDESGMPKERFSAEFPKEGPSILRIQQVVRGDSAAYFCASSPRGDTEAFFGQGTRLTVV.

This chain joins TRBV6-1 and TRBJ1-4; a possible D gene is TRBD1 (6 bases). This CDR3 spans 13 amino acids. The germline V gene has CDR1 MNHNS and CDR2 SASEGT. Between the trimmed V and J ends, which lost 2 bases and 8 bases, there was a span of 9 bases. CDR3 DNA sequence: TGTGCCAGCAGTGAACAGGGGCGGGAAAAACTGTTTTTT. It specifies CASSEQGREKLFF.

This rearrangement joins TRBV28 to TRBJ2-2; TRBD1 is a possible D gene (6 bases). The CDR3 runs 22 residues. CDR1 MDHEN and CDR2 SYDVKM come from the germline V gene. The V and J ends lost 4 bases and 2 bases respectively, with 32 bases between them. The CDR3, as DNA: TGTGCCAGCAGTTATGGGCTCTTTAGGACAGAGGACCAAAGAGTCAACACCGGGGAGCTGTTTTTT. This codes for CASSYGLFRTEDQRVNTGELFF. The whole variable domain, remainder taken from reference TRBV28 and TRBJ2-2, is DVKVTQSSRYLVKRTGEKVFLECVQDMDHENMFWYRQDPGLGLRLIYFSYDVKMKEKGDIPEGYSVSREKKERFSLILESASTNQTSMYLCASSYGLFRTEDQRVNTGELFFGEGSRLTVL.